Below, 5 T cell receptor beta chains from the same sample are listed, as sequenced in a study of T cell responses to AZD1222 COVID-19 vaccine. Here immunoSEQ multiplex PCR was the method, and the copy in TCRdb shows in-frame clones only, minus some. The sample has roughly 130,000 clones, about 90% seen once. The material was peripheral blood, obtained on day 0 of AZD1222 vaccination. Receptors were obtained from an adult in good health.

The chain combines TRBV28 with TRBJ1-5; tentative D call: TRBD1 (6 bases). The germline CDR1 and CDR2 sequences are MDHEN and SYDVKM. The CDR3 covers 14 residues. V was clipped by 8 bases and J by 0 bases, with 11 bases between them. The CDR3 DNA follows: TGTGCCAGCCCTTCAGGGGATAGCAATCAGCCCCAGCATTTT. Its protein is CASPSGDSNQPQHF.

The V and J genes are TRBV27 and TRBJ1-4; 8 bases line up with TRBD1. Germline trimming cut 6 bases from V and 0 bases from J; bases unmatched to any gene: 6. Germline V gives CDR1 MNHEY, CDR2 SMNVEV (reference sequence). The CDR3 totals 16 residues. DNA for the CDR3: TGTGCCAGCAGCACAGGGGGTCCCACAACTAATGAAAAACTGTTTTTT. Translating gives CASSTGGPTTNEKLFF.

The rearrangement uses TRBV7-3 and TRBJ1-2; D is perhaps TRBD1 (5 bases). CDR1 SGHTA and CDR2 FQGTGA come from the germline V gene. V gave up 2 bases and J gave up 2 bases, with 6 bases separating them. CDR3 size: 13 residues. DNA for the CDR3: TGTGCCAGCAGCTTACCAGGGAACTATGGCTACACCTTC. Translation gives CASSLPGNYGYTF.

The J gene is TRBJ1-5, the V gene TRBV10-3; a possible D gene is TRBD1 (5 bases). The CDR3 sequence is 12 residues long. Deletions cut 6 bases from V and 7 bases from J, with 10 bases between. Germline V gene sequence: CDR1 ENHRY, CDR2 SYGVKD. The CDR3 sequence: CAISRDGQPQHF. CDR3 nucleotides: TGTGCCATCAGCAGGGACGGGCAGCCCCAGCATTTT.

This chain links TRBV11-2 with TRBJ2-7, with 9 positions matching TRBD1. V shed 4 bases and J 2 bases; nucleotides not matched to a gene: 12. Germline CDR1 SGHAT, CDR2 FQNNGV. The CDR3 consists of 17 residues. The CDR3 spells CASSSGQGLLIPYEQYF. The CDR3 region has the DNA TGTGCCAGCAGCTCGGGACAGGGCCTTCTGATCCCCTACGAGCAGTACTTC.